The entry that follows covers one T cell receptor beta chain sequence. The antigen remains undetermined. The data are from a study of CXCR3-negative and CXCR3-positive naive CD8 T cells. Study-level points and caveats: Hydrophobicity was higher for TRB CDR3s found in CXCR3-positive naive cells than in CXCR3-negative naive cells. Cryopreserved PBMCs had partly decreased CXCR3 expression; fresh PBMCs were used in most assays.

Definition of naive CD8+ T cells rested on a CD45RO-CCR7+CD27+CD95- profile. This CDR3 has 13 residues. CDR1 is LNHDA, CDR2 SQIVND, per germline (reference sequence). The TRB cDNA libraries were prepared by 5' RACE with UMI labels. With the 5' RACE reads reprocessed, TCRdb shows one record per CDR3 protein and no DNA. The sample includes 85,000 to 90,000 distinct CDR3 sequences. The chain carries TRBV19 and TRBJ2-7; TCRdb selects TRBD1, and the lack of DNA leaves this call unchecked. This receptor was taken from a human donor in good health. Some clones in this sample may be carry-over from other donors' samples. Sequenced material: naive CXCR3+ CD8+ T cells from blood. The subset was: CD45RO-CCR7+CD27+CD95- naive CD8+ T cells expressing CXCR3 (TNR3+). CDR3: CASSATGAGEQYF.